Below, one TCR beta chain is given with its context. Its antigen remains unknown. Autoimmune disease history or systemic immunosuppression led to patients being barred. V was cut by 2 bases and J by 4 bases, with 9 bases left in between. CDR3 length equals 13 residues. Germline V gene lookup returns CDR1 SGHRS and CDR2 YFSETQ. Repertoires were generated with immunoSEQ multiplex PCR, while TCRdb's copy carries only in-frame clones and drops some. Of around 75,000 clones in the sample, 70% to 90% were seen once. The data were taken from a study of OX40 agonist ivuxolimab in advanced cancers. Study context: Therapy given before enrollment (anti-PD-1, anti-PD-L1 or anti-CTLA-4) was allowed, and around 44% had some. General observations from the study: No antigen was identified for the clonally expanded peripheral T cells. Expanded clones were, on average, more numerous among CD8+ T cells than CD4+.

The origin of this receptor is an adult with an advanced solid tumor such as melanoma, head and neck, liver or kidney cancer. The sequencing here drew on CD4+ or CD8+ T cells sorted from blood, taken in a trial of the OX40 agonist ivuxolimab. The rearrangement links TRBV5-1 to TRBJ2-5; D uncertain. Here the CDR3 DNA reads TGCGCCAGCAGCTTTGGACCCGGAGAGACCCAGTACTTC. Protein: CASSFGPGETQYF.